Described below is a single TCR beta chain sequence and its context. The antigen remains undetermined. The CDR3 covers 13 residues. Trimming left V 3 bases short and J 6 bases short, with 10 bases between. CDR1 SGHTA and CDR2 FQGNSA come from the germline V gene. The repertoire was sequenced with immunoSEQ multiplex PCR; TCRdb's copy has only in-frame clones and lacks some. The sample has tens of thousands of clones; over 75% are singletons. The sample is drawn from a study of OX40 agonist ivuxolimab in advanced cancers. Study observations and caveats: Researchers did not establish what antigens the expanded peripheral T cells target. The average count of expanded clones was higher among CD8+ T cells than among CD4+.

The rearrangement joins TRBV7-2 to TRBJ2-3; no reliable D call. Material: CD4+ or CD8+ T cells sorted from blood, obtained in a trial of the OX40 agonist ivuxolimab. This TCR was recovered from an adult with an advanced solid tumor such as melanoma, head and neck, liver or kidney cancer. The CDR3 nucleotides read TGTGCCAGCAGCTTTCCCAACGTGGATACGCAGTATTTT. Translating it yields CASSFPNVDTQYF.